This T cell receptor (beta chain) stems from a study of cytotoxic CD8 clonotypes in ibrutinib-treated CLL. About the study: Included were 11 relapsed/refractory and approximately 15 treatment-naive patients, of whom 17 were IGHV unmutated. Study-wide findings and caveats: Ibrutinib response saw clonality rise, and progression saw it return toward baseline.

Measured with immunoSEQ multiplex PCR; TCRdb has only the in-frame clones, and not every one. The sample contains 330,000 or so clones, 67% of which appear only once. Notes on this clone: Antigen specificity is unknown.

Here the sequenced sample was PBMCs, taken after 36 months of ibrutinib treatment. The sequence derives from a human donor with chronic lymphocytic leukemia.

The CDR3 protein is CASSWGVDSPLHF. DNA of the CDR3: TGTGCCAGCTCTTGGGGAGTAGATTCACCCCTCCACTTT. J is TRBJ1-6 and V is TRBV18; unclear D gene. Germline V lookup: CDR1 KGHSH, CDR2 LQKENI. With 6 bases removed from V and 8 bases from J, the gap between germline ends came to 11 bases. This CDR3 region has 13 residues.